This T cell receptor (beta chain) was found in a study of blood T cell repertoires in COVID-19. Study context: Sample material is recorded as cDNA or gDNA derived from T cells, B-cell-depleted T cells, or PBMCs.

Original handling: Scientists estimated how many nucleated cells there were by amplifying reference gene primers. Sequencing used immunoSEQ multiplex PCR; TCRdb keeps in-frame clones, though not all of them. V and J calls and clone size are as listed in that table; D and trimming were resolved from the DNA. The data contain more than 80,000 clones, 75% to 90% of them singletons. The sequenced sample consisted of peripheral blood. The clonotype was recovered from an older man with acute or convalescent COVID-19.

CDR3 loop: CASRSGTVNEQFF. CDR3 DNA sequence: TGTGCCAGCAGGTCGGGGACTGTCAATGAGCAGTTCTTC. The chain joins TRBV7-2 to TRBJ2-1; maybe TRBD2 (6 bases). The CDR3 is 13 amino acids. The ends were cut back, 6 bases at V and 6 bases at J, with 12 bases in the middle. The germline V gene encodes CDR1 SGHTA and CDR2 FQGNSA. The full variable domain, with the rest looked up from reference TRBV7-2 and TRBJ2-1, is GAGVSQSPSNKVTEKGKDVELRCDPISGHTALYWYRQSLGQGLEFLIYFQGNSAPDKSGLPSDRFSAERTGGSVSTLTIQRTQQEDSAVYLCASRSGTVNEQFFGPGTRLTVL.